This TCR beta chain is drawn from a study of T cell responses to AZD1222 COVID-19 vaccine. The wider study: Second-dose timings of about 4 or about 12 weeks were pooled. Study-wide findings and caveats: The repertoires were collected only after the peak T cell response. Spike as a whole was targeted by vaccine-associated CD4 TCRs, dominant at 160-218 and 743-854. Reports say nearly half of spike-specific TCRs go after unmutated variant regions.

Assay: immunoSEQ multiplex PCR; the TCRdb copy retains only in-frame clones and omits some. This sample has over 150,000 clones, with approximately 90% found just once. The CDR3 covers 13 residues. V dropped 7 bases and J dropped 8; count of bases not matched to a gene: 9. The V gene's germline CDR1 is SQVTM and CDR2 ANQGSEA. This clone has just a few counts. Its antigen is undetermined. The starting material was peripheral blood, obtained on day 0 of AZD1222 vaccination. The chain has TRBV29-1 and TRBJ1-4, with 8 positions matching TRBD1. The clonotype comes from an adult in good health. CDR3 amino acids: CSATRGLGEKLFF. The DNA of the CDR3 is TGCAGCGCTACCAGGGGGCTTGGCGAAAAACTGTTTTTT.